The rows below give T cell receptor beta chains drawn from one sample of a study of T-cell reconstitution after alpha-beta-depleted transplantation in children. Using its own MiXCR run on the PCR reads, TCRdb lists one record per CDR3 protein. This table has 190,000 or so distinct CDR3 sequences, about 6% appearing once. Source: PBMCs, taken before TCRalphabeta/CD19-depleted stem cell transplant. The receptors originated from a girl under three years old with combined immunodeficiency, due to receive a stem cell transplant. The CDR3 runs from the conserved cysteine through the conserved F or W. Fields, in order: clone size, D gene, J gene, V gene, CDR3 length, CDR3 DNA, CDR3 protein. The D gene is left open where the match is weak. Only part of the rows carry a size: once, few, many, or a class if the clone is expanded.

many,.,TRBJ2-7,TRBV7-9,14,TGTGCCAGCAGCTTAGCGGGAGCCACCTACGAGCAGTACTTC,CASSLAGATYEQYF
.,TRBD2,TRBJ2-1,TRBV7-9,13,TGTGCCAGCAGCCGGAGCGGGAGCTATGAGCAGTTCTTC,CASSRSGSYEQFF
few,.,TRBJ1-1,TRBV20-1,15,TGCAGTGCTAGAGATTATGTCTCCAGGGGCACTGAAGCTTTCTTT,CSARDYVSRGTEAFF
.,.,TRBJ1-1,TRBV14,13,TGTGCCAGCAGCCAAGTCGGACCGAATGAAGCTTTCTTT,CASSQVGPNEAFF
many,TRBD1,TRBJ1-2,TRBV28,13,TGTGCCGTCATGGGACAGGGAAGGCTTGGCTACACCTTC,CAVMGQGRLGYTF
many,TRBD2,TRBJ2-1,TRBV20-1,16,TGCAGTGCTAGCCGCCTAGCGGGAGTGTTAGGGGATGAGCAGTTCTTC,CSASRLAGVLGDEQFF
many,.,TRBJ2-5,TRBV11-1,19,TGTGCCAGCAGCTTAGTTGGGGGAATCAGGCAGGCGCTTCAAGAGACCCAGTACTTC,CASSLVGGIRQALQETQYF
.,TRBD2,TRBJ2-3,TRBV12-3/TRBV12-4,18,TGTGCCTTCAGTTTATTTTTGAGCGGGGGGCCTTTGACAGATACGCAGTACTTT,CAFSLFLSGGPLTDTQYF
many,TRBD1,TRBJ1-6,TRBV12-3/TRBV12-4,15,TGTGCCAGCAGTTTTAACAGGGGTAAAAATTCACCCCTCCACTTT,CASSFNRGKNSPLHF
many,.,TRBJ2-1,TRBV29-1,12,TGCAGCGTTCGACTAGTAGTCTATGAGCAGTTCTTC,CSVRLVVYEQFF
.,TRBD2,TRBJ2-5,TRBV15,15,TGTGCCACCAGCAGACCTCCGGGGGGGCCGGAGACCCAGTACTTC,CATSRPPGGPETQYF
many,TRBD2,TRBJ2-3,TRBV11-1,17,TGTGCCAGCAGCAAGACTAGCGGGGCGCTCCACACAGATACGCAGTATTTT,CASSKTSGALHTDTQYF
few,.,TRBJ2-1,TRBV19,13,TGTGCCAGTACTAGGGAGGGGGGCAATGAGCAGTTCTTC,CASTREGGNEQFF
many,TRBD2,TRBJ2-5,TRBV6-5,15,TGTGCCAGCAGTTATGGACTAGCGGCCTCGGAGACCCAGTACTTC,CASSYGLAASETQYF
few,.,TRBJ1-4,TRBV29-1,12,TGCAGCGTTGAAACCATCTGGGGAAAACTGTTTTTT,CSVETIWGKLFF
many,.,TRBJ2-2,TRBV6-5,16,TGTGCCAGCAGTAGGACCGGGACAAGGAACACCGGGGAGCTGTTTTTT,CASSRTGTRNTGELFF
.,.,TRBJ2-6,TRBV25-1,15,TGTGCCAGCAGCGCTACAGGGTCTGGGGCCAACGTCCTGACTTTC,CASSATGSGANVLTF
many,TRBD1,TRBJ1-5,TRBV12-3/TRBV12-4,13,TGTGCCAGCAGGCAGGGGGCCCATCAGCCCCAGCATTTT,CASRQGAHQPQHF
many,TRBD1,TRBJ1-1,TRBV6-5,13,TGTGCCAGCAGACAGGGGTTCTACACTGAAGCTTTCTTT,CASRQGFYTEAFF
many,TRBD1,TRBJ1-5,TRBV20-1,15,TGCAGTGCTAGTCGCTCGGACAGGTCAAATCAGCCCCAGCATTTT,CSASRSDRSNQPQHF
many,.,TRBJ1-3,TRBV5-1,13,TGCGCCAGCAGCGCCCACTCTGGAAACACCATATATTTT,CASSAHSGNTIYF
many,TRBD1,TRBJ2-2,TRBV4-2,19,TGTGCCAGCAGCCCCACCAAAGCTGGGACAGGGGCGAACACCGGGGAGCTGTTTTTT,CASSPTKAGTGANTGELFF
.,.,TRBJ1-5,TRBV20-1,14,TGCAGTGCTAAAGAGGGTTTTGGCAATCAGCCCCAGCATTTT,CSAKEGFGNQPQHF
many,.,TRBJ1-1,TRBV5-1,14,TGCGCCAGCAGCTTGGCCCTGGGGTATGCTGAAGCTTTCTTT,CASSLALGYAEAFF
many,TRBD2,TRBJ2-1,TRBV10-3,15,TGTGCCATCAGGGGGACTAGCGGGGCAGACAATGAGCAGTTCTTC,CAIRGTSGADNEQFF